These T cell receptor beta chains were read from a single sample in a study of CD8+CD57+ T cells in acquired aplastic anemia. One entry per CDR3 protein results from TCRdb running MiXCR on the reads. This sample has tens of thousands of distinct CDR3 sequences, with about 63% found just once. The sample comprised sorted CD4+, CD8+, or CD8+CD57+ T cells (not recorded which) from PBMCs. The receptors were sampled from a human donor with aplastic anemia. The CDR3 runs from the conserved cysteine through the conserved F or W. The D gene is left open where the match is weak. Size values are once, few and many counts, or a class for expanded clones, and some rows have none.

TRBV25-1	medium-sized	TRBJ1-6	NA	CASSGGQETSPLHF	TGTGCCAGCAGCGGGGGTCAGGAAACGTCACCCCTCCACTTT
TRBV6-5	many	TRBJ2-5	NA	CATTGPRETQYF	TGTGCCACTACTGGCCCTAGGGAGACCCAGTACTTC
TRBV7-3	NA	TRBJ1-6	NA	CASSLGNNSPLHF	TGTGCCAGCAGCCTGGGGAATAATTCACCCCTCCACTTT
TRBV6-1	NA	TRBJ2-7	TRBD1	CASSGQWDRSYEQYF	TGTGCCAGCAGTGGACAGTGGGACAGGTCCTACGAGCAGTACTTC
TRBV11-1	NA	TRBJ2-3	NA	CASSSQTDLTDTQYF	TGTGCCAGCAGTTCACAGACAGACCTCACAGATACGCAGTATTTT
TRBV19	NA	TRBJ1-2	NA	CASSQQGIDGYTF	TGTGCCAGTAGTCAACAGGGAATCGATGGCTACACCTTC
TRBV2	NA	TRBJ1-2	TRBD1	CASSVNRGDYGYTF	TGTGCCAGCAGTGTCAACAGGGGAGACTATGGCTACACCTTC
TRBV20-1	NA	TRBJ2-3	NA	CSARESSADTQYF	TGCAGTGCTAGAGAGTCTAGTGCAGATACGCAGTATTTT
TRBV7-3	NA	TRBJ2-7	NA	CASSSRRDEQYF	TGTGCCAGCAGCTCCAGGAGGGACGAGCAGTACTTC
TRBV20-1	many	TRBJ2-7	NA	CSASGLEGDEQYF	TGCAGTGCTAGTGGCTTGGAGGGAGACGAGCAGTACTTC
TRBV2	NA	TRBJ1-1	NA	CASSDAGRSNTEAFF	TGTGCCAGCAGTGACGCGGGCAGATCGAACACTGAAGCTTTCTTT
TRBV25-1	NA	TRBJ2-1	TRBD1	CASSDPGTGGGRPNEQFF	TGTGCCAGCAGTGATCCCGGGACAGGGGGCGGGAGACCGAATGAGCAGTTCTTC
TRBV3-1	NA	TRBJ1-5	TRBD1	CASGLQGESNQPQHF	TGTGCCAGCGGCCTACAGGGGGAGAGCAATCAGCCCCAGCATTTT
TRBV3-1	NA	TRBJ2-2	TRBD1	CASSQDWTGGSGELFF	TGTGCCAGCAGCCAGGATTGGACAGGGGGTAGCGGGGAGCTGTTTTTT
TRBV20-1	NA	TRBJ1-2	TRBD1	CSARDRQGGYGYTF	TGCAGTGCTAGAGATCGACAGGGGGGTTATGGCTACACCTTC
TRBV28	medium-sized	TRBJ1-2	NA	CASRPVTGPANYGYTF	TGTGCCAGCAGGCCCGTAACAGGGCCCGCTAACTATGGCTACACCTTC
TRBV10-3	NA	TRBJ2-7	TRBD2	CAISRQGRDEQYF	TGTGCCATCAGTCGACAAGGGAGGGACGAGCAGTACTTC
TRBV6-5	NA	TRBJ1-2	NA	CARSYSGRVKGNYGYTF	TGTGCCCGCAGTTACTCGGGCAGGGTGAAGGGTAACTATGGCTACACCTTC
TRBV6-4	NA	TRBJ2-3	NA	CASSQTGPTDTQYF	TGTGCCAGCAGCCAGACAGGACCCACAGATACGCAGTATTTT
TRBV2	NA	TRBJ2-5	NA	CASMGFRETQYF	TGTGCCAGCATGGGTTTTCGAGAGACCCAGTACTTC
TRBV20-1	NA	TRBJ2-7	NA	CSARSDLTAGYEQYF	TGCAGTGCTAGATCCGACCTAACGGCGGGGTACGAGCAGTACTTC
TRBV2	NA	TRBJ2-7	NA	CASSRSQGGPGEQYF	TGTGCCAGCAGCCGGTCGCAGGGTGGTCCTGGCGAGCAGTACTTC
TRBV5-1	many	TRBJ1-6	NA	CASSQWGALDSPLHF	TGCGCCAGCAGCCAATGGGGGGCTTTGGATTCACCCCTCCACTTT
TRBV29-1	NA	TRBJ2-7	TRBD2	CSVEVVPSGSYEQYF	TGCAGCGTTGAAGTTGTGCCTAGCGGCTCCTACGAGCAGTACTTC
TRBV10-3	NA	TRBJ1-2	TRBD1	CAIKGTGHYGYTF	TGTGCCATCAAGGGGACAGGGCACTATGGCTACACCTTC
TRBV19	NA	TRBJ1-6	NA	CASSTGTPAVSPLHF	TGTGCCAGTAGTACCGGGACACCTGCTGTTTCACCCCTCCACTTT
TRBV28	NA	TRBJ2-7	NA	CASRLEGGAAYEQYF	TGTGCCAGCAGGCTAGAGGGGGGGGCGGCCTATGAGCAGTACTTC
TRBV10-3	NA	TRBJ1-1	NA	CAISESENVPRNTEAFF	TGTGCCATCAGTGAGTCGGAAAACGTCCCGAGGAACACTGAAGCTTTCTTT
TRBV20-1	NA	TRBJ2-3	TRBD2	CLVKRGARDTQYF	TGCCTTGTGAAGCGGGGCGCGCGAGATACGCAGTATTTT
TRBV10-3	NA	TRBJ2-3	NA	CAISESPTDTQYF	TGTGCCATCAGTGAGTCGCCGACAGATACGCAGTATTTT
TRBV7-9	many	TRBJ2-2	TRBD2	CASGGGTGELFF	TGTGCCAGCGGCGGGGGTACCGGGGAGCTGTTTTTT
TRBV27	NA	TRBJ2-7	TRBD1	CASTQTGEQYF	TGTGCCAGCACACAGACAGGGGAGCAGTACTTC
TRBV10-1	NA	TRBJ2-7	NA	CASSEKAGLTYEQYF	TGCGCCAGCAGTGAGAAGGCAGGGTTAACCTACGAGCAGTACTTC
TRBV25-1	few	TRBJ2-3	TRBD2	CASSALGGAGEDTQYF	TGTGCCAGCAGCGCACTGGGGGGAGCGGGGGAGGATACGCAGTATTTT
TRBV4-1	many	TRBJ2-1	NA	CASSQGRGGYFNEQFF	TGCGCCAGCAGCCAAGGAAGGGGGGGGTACTTCAATGAGCAGTTCTTC
TRBV25-1	few	TRBJ2-1	NA	CASREGDEQFF	TGTGCCAGCAGGGAGGGAGATGAGCAGTTCTTC
TRBV7-7	NA	TRBJ2-1	TRBD2	CASSLGLAGGTNEQFF	TGTGCTAGCAGCTTAGGACTAGCGGGGGGTACCAATGAGCAGTTCTTC
TRBV2	NA	TRBJ2-7	TRBD1	CASSESQGAFYEQYF	TGTGCCAGCAGTGAAAGCCAGGGGGCGTTCTACGAGCAGTACTTC
TRBV29-1	NA	TRBJ1-5	NA	CSYSGGGSNQPQHF	TGCAGCTATTCGGGGGGAGGGAGCAATCAGCCCCAGCATTTT
TRBV7-9	NA	TRBJ2-7	TRBD1	CASSLTGVYFEQYF	TGTGCCAGCAGCTTGACAGGGGTGTATTTCGAGCAGTACTTC
TRBV2	NA	TRBJ2-5	NA	CASVLETQYF	TGTGCCAGCGTCCTCGAGACCCAGTACTTC
TRBV19	NA	TRBJ1-3	TRBD1	CASRKQGAGNTIYF	TGTGCCAGTAGGAAGCAGGGGGCTGGAAACACCATATATTTT
TRBV20-1	NA	TRBJ1-1	NA	CSARLVTEAFF	TGCAGTGCTCGACTTGTCACTGAAGCTTTCTTT
TRBV11-2	many	TRBJ2-5	NA	CASSLVLETQYF	TGTGCCAGCAGCTTAGTTTTGGAGACCCAGTACTTC
TRBV30	NA	TRBJ1-1	TRBD1	CAWGQGMNTEAFF	TGTGCCTGGGGACAGGGAATGAACACTGAAGCTTTCTTT